These T cell receptor beta chains were read from a single sample in a study of blood T cell repertoires in COVID-19. Profiled with immunoSEQ multiplex PCR; TCRdb holds only in-frame clones, not every one. The profile shows roughly 150,000 clones, over 70% of them singletons. Sequenced: peripheral blood. These receptor sequences come from a man between 60 and 75 years old with acute or convalescent COVID-19. The CDR3 runs from the conserved cysteine through the conserved F or W. The order of the fields is CDR3 length, V gene, J gene, CDR3 protein.

len: 16
v_gene: TRBV9
j_gene: TRBJ2-2
CDR3aa: CASSAGSGGLAGELFF

len: 15
v_gene: TRBV5-5
j_gene: TRBJ1-3
CDR3aa: CASSLVVTVGNTIYF

len: 20
v_gene: TRBV6-6
j_gene: TRBJ1-5
CDR3aa: CASSPGWAGRAEYSNQPQHF

len: 14
v_gene: TRBV2
j_gene: TRBJ1-5
CDR3aa: CASRRQGAYQPQHF

len: 14
v_gene: TRBV9
j_gene: TRBJ1-3
CDR3aa: CASSVAGPGNTIYF

len: 15
v_gene: TRBV7-2
j_gene: TRBJ1-1
CDR3aa: CASSFSPQTNTEAFF

len: 15
v_gene: TRBV2
j_gene: TRBJ2-7
CDR3aa: CASSKGGQGSYEQYF

len: 17
v_gene: TRBV5-1
j_gene: TRBJ1-3
CDR3aa: CASSFSVGANSGNTIYF

len: 11
v_gene: TRBV25-1
j_gene: TRBJ1-2
CDR3aa: CAAAGYYGYTF

len: 17
v_gene: TRBV11-2
j_gene: TRBJ2-7
CDR3aa: CASSFSSGNPNSYEQYF

len: 13
v_gene: TRBV11-2
j_gene: TRBJ2-3
CDR3aa: CASSLDYPYTQYF

len: 15
v_gene: TRBV4-1
j_gene: TRBJ2-2
CDR3aa: CASSQPSGKVGELFF

len: 16
v_gene: TRBV6-6
j_gene: TRBJ2-7
CDR3aa: CASSYLWTGGIVEQYF

len: 14
v_gene: TRBV9
j_gene: TRBJ1-1
CDR3aa: CASARGGLNTEAFF

len: 18
v_gene: TRBV10-1
j_gene: TRBJ2-2
CDR3aa: CASSVTSGSSWSTGELFF

len: 16
v_gene: TRBV27
j_gene: TRBJ1-5
CDR3aa: CASSPSGQVHNQPQHF

len: 15
v_gene: TRBV5-1
j_gene: TRBJ1-4
CDR3aa: CASSGPTGGREKLFF

len: 16
v_gene: TRBV24-1
j_gene: TRBJ2-2
CDR3aa: CATSDTGTANTGELFF

len: 17
v_gene: TRBV5-6
j_gene: TRBJ1-6
CDR3aa: CASSLEYTEPGNSPLHF

len: 15
v_gene: TRBV5-4
j_gene: TRBJ2-3
CDR3aa: CASSSGLTRTDTQYF

len: 15
v_gene: TRBV7-9
j_gene: TRBJ2-5
CDR3aa: CASSLASGPEETQYF

len: 15
v_gene: TRBV19
j_gene: TRBJ2-1
CDR3aa: CASSKETGTNNEQFF

len: 16
v_gene: TRBV18
j_gene: TRBJ1-1
CDR3aa: CASSLHRDPGYTEAFF

len: 15
v_gene: TRBV28
j_gene: TRBJ2-2
CDR3aa: CASKRGPGNTGELFF

len: 15
v_gene: TRBV4-1
j_gene: TRBJ1-2
CDR3aa: CASSRGTGRLEGYTF

len: 15
v_gene: TRBV7-2
j_gene: TRBJ1-2
CDR3aa: CASSLGGQATQGYTF

len: 14
v_gene: TRBV7-2
j_gene: TRBJ1-2
CDR3aa: CASSLRKSTEGYTF

len: 13
v_gene: TRBV7-2
j_gene: TRBJ2-1
CDR3aa: CASSHSPDNEQFF

len: 18
v_gene: TRBV7-2
j_gene: TRBJ2-3
CDR3aa: CASSSLALSGAPTDTQYF

len: 14
v_gene: TRBV27
j_gene: TRBJ1-2
CDR3aa: CASSYRGGNYGYTF

len: 13
v_gene: TRBV18
j_gene: TRBJ2-7
CDR3aa: CASSPQQSYEQYF

len: 15
v_gene: TRBV5-6
j_gene: TRBJ2-5
CDR3aa: CASSTLGRNQETQYF

len: 16
v_gene: TRBV7-2
j_gene: TRBJ1-6
CDR3aa: CASSRQGGGYNSPLHF

len: 16
v_gene: TRBV6-5
j_gene: TRBJ1-6
CDR3aa: CASSYSGGRVTSPLHF

len: 15
v_gene: TRBV7-2
j_gene: TRBJ2-3
CDR3aa: CASSLWDSSTDTQYF

len: 16
v_gene: TRBV27
j_gene: TRBJ1-6
CDR3aa: CASSSAGTGPNSPLHF

len: 13
v_gene: TRBV6-6
j_gene: TRBJ2-7
CDR3aa: CASRDRGTHEQYF

len: 14
v_gene: TRBV5-4
j_gene: TRBJ2-3
CDR3aa: CASSFRGLTDTQYF

len: 15
v_gene: TRBV28
j_gene: TRBJ2-5
CDR3aa: CASSTPIGRRETQYF

len: 18
v_gene: TRBV19
j_gene: TRBJ2-1
CDR3aa: CASSNPRLAGASYNEQFF

len: 12
v_gene: TRBV9
j_gene: TRBJ2-4
CDR3aa: CASSVGGDIQYF

len: 14
v_gene: TRBV7-3
j_gene: TRBJ1-2
CDR3aa: CASSLAGGKDGYTF

len: 16
v_gene: TRBV21-1
j_gene: TRBJ1-5
CDR3aa: CASSKGPDSPDQPQHF

len: 14
v_gene: TRBV6-5
j_gene: TRBJ1-1
CDR3aa: CASSYSPWRIEAFF

len: 10
v_gene: TRBV6-5
j_gene: TRBJ2-5
CDR3aa: CPGQAGGQYF